Listed below are T cell receptor beta chains from one sample, sequenced in a study of cytomegalovirus exposure and HLA in healthy donors. Sequencing was performed with immunoSEQ multiplex PCR; in TCRdb, only in-frame clones are kept and a portion is missing. This sample has tens of thousands of clones, with about two thirds found just once. The sample consisted of PBMCs. The receptors come from a man aged 60 to 75 in good health and CMV-seronegative. CDR3s include the opening cysteine and the closing phenylalanine or tryptophan. D genes are given only for firm matches. A row's size may be missing; if present it is once, few, many or a size class.

J gene: TRBJ2-2; V gene: TRBV5-1; D gene: NA; clone size: NA; CDR3 protein: CASSLLTGRAAGELFF; CDR3 DNA: TGCGCCAGCAGCTTGTTGACCGGTCGAGCGGCCGGGGAGCTGTTTTTT
J gene: TRBJ2-1; V gene: TRBV15; D gene: NA; clone size: NA; CDR3 protein: CATSSKKGGPRNEQFF; CDR3 DNA: TGTGCCACCAGCAGCAAGAAAGGAGGGCCGCGCAATGAGCAGTTCTTC
J gene: TRBJ2-1; V gene: TRBV6-1; D gene: TRBD1; clone size: NA; CDR3 protein: CASSELQGALYNEQFF; CDR3 DNA: TGTGCCAGCAGTGAACTACAGGGGGCCCTTTACAATGAGCAGTTCTTC
J gene: TRBJ2-5; V gene: TRBV9; D gene: TRBD1; clone size: NA; CDR3 protein: CASSASGQGQETQYF; CDR3 DNA: TGTGCCAGCAGCGCCTCCGGACAGGGACAAGAGACCCAGTACTTC
J gene: TRBJ1-6; V gene: TRBV6-5; D gene: TRBD1; clone size: few; CDR3 protein: CASSRDRGKNSPLHF; CDR3 DNA: TGTGCCAGCAGCCGTGACAGGGGTAAGAATTCACCCCTCCACTTT
J gene: TRBJ2-7; V gene: TRBV7-2; D gene: TRBD2; clone size: NA; CDR3 protein: CASSPGGAAAYEQYF; CDR3 DNA: TGTGCCAGCAGCCCGGGAGGGGCGGCGGCCTACGAGCAGTACTTC
J gene: TRBJ1-5; V gene: TRBV15; D gene: NA; clone size: NA; CDR3 protein: CATSEVNQPQHF; CDR3 DNA: TGTGCCACCAGCGAGGTCAATCAGCCCCAGCATTTT
J gene: TRBJ1-4; V gene: TRBV29-1; D gene: NA; clone size: once; CDR3 protein: CSVEARHNGELFF; CDR3 DNA: TGCAGCGTTGAGGCAAGGCATAACGGAGAACTGTTTTTT
J gene: TRBJ2-7; V gene: TRBV2; D gene: NA; clone size: few; CDR3 protein: CAAVSGLYEQYF; CDR3 DNA: TGTGCTGCAGTGAGCGGGCTGTACGAGCAGTACTTC
J gene: TRBJ2-5; V gene: TRBV5-1; D gene: TRBD2; clone size: NA; CDR3 protein: CASSPGGGGQQETQYF; CDR3 DNA: TGCGCCAGCAGCCCCGGGGGCGGGGGGCAACAAGAGACCCAGTACTTC
J gene: TRBJ1-2; V gene: TRBV19; D gene: TRBD1; clone size: NA; CDR3 protein: CARSDRGLGYTF; CDR3 DNA: TGTGCCAGAAGCGACAGGGGGCTTGGCTACACCTTC
J gene: TRBJ2-3; V gene: TRBV5-4; D gene: TRBD1; clone size: NA; CDR3 protein: CASSLGTASSTDTQYF; CDR3 DNA: TGTGCCAGCAGCTTAGGGACAGCCTCTAGCACAGATACGCAGTATTTT
J gene: TRBJ2-3; V gene: TRBV7-9; D gene: NA; clone size: few; CDR3 protein: CASSPSPGESDTQYF; CDR3 DNA: TGTGCCAGCAGCCCCTCGCCGGGAGAGTCAGATACGCAGTATTTT
J gene: TRBJ2-7; V gene: TRBV5-1; D gene: NA; clone size: NA; CDR3 protein: CASSLGQGSTGQYF; CDR3 DNA: TGCGCCAGCAGCTTGGGGCAGGGGAGTACGGGGCAGTACTTC
J gene: TRBJ1-5; V gene: TRBV11-2; D gene: NA; clone size: NA; CDR3 protein: CASSMAGNNQPQHF; CDR3 DNA: TGTGCCAGCAGCATGGCAGGCAACAATCAGCCCCAGCATTTT
J gene: TRBJ1-1; V gene: TRBV5-1; D gene: TRBD1; clone size: NA; CDR3 protein: CASSDPGQLNTEAFF; CDR3 DNA: TGCGCCAGCAGCGACCCGGGACAGCTGAACACTGAAGCTTTCTTT